This T cell receptor (beta chain) derives from a study of Tregs in tolerant kidney transplant recipients. Some clones are missing from TCRdb's copy, which holds only in-frame ones; the method was immunoSEQ multiplex PCR. Counted here are about 64,000 clones, 70% to 90% occurring once; the ten biggest clones make up 3.5% to 4.5%. General study results and limits: Antigen-driven expansion was suggested because donor-specific Tregs expanded more than all Tregs in tolerant patients. No direct test of biological reproducibility was done here.

Related graft donors supplied nonmyeloablative bone marrow transplants, and mixed chimerism was transient. Unstimulated Tregs (CD4+CD25+CD127-) and CD4+CD25- non-Tregs were sorted from PBMCs. The CDR3 sequence is 13 residues long. J gave up 1 base and V 11 bases, and 7 bases lay outside the gene matches. The germline V gene encodes CDR1 ENHRY and CDR2 SYGVKD. The sample holds a few counts of this clone. Antigen: not known. This sample comprised CD4+ T cells from blood (PBMCs), obtained 6 months after the transplant. The J gene is TRBJ1-1, the V gene TRBV10-3; 7 bases fit TRBD1. This TCR was sampled from a human patient who received a combined kidney and bone marrow transplant. Some T cells may be provided by the graft donor. The CDR3 bases are TGTGCCGCACAGGGGCAGGAGAACACTGAAGCTTTCTTT. This sequence encodes CAAQGQENTEAFF.